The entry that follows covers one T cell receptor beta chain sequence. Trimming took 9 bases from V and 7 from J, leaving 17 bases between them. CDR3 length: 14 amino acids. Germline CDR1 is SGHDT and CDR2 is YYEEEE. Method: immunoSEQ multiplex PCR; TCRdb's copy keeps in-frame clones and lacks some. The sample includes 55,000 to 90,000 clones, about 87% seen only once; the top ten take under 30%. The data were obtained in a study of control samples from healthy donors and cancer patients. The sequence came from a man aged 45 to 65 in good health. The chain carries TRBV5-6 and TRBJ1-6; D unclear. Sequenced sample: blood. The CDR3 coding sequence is TGTGCCACTACCACGGAGGACGAGAATTCACCCCTCCACTTT. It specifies CATTTEDENSPLHF.